Shown below are 13 T cell receptor beta chains from a single sample sequenced in a study of T cell responses to AZD1222 COVID-19 vaccine. Measured with immunoSEQ multiplex PCR; TCRdb has only the in-frame clones, and not every one. The data hold around 120,000 clones, with 70% to 90% observed a single time. The sequencing here drew on peripheral blood, taken on day 0 of AZD1222 vaccination. All receptors derive from an adult in good health.

The V gene is TRBV4-3, the J gene TRBJ1-2; TRBD1 matches at 8 bases. The CDR3 extends over 14 amino acids. The germline V gene encodes CDR1 LGHNA and CDR2 YSLEER. V gave up 1 base and J gave up 8 bases; unmatched junction bases: 6. CDR3 in amino acids: CASSQGTGLGGYTF. The CDR3 DNA reads TGCGCCAGCAGCCAAGGGACAGGGCTGGGCGGCTACACCTTC.

This chain uses TRBV18 with TRBJ2-1; 8 positions agree with TRBD2. The CDR3 contains 16 residues. Losses at the gene ends were 3 bases for V and 9 bases for J; bases not matched to a gene: 13. The germline gives CDR1 KGHSH, CDR2 LQKENI. CDR3 in amino acids: CASSPTTSGGGSEQFF. The CDR3 region has the DNA TGTGCCAGCTCACCTACTACTAGCGGAGGGGGGAGTGAGCAGTTCTTC.

This chain links TRBV7-2 with TRBJ1-2; D may be TRBD1 (5 bases). Germline-derived CDR1 and CDR2 are SGHTA and FQGNSA. V was clipped by 4 bases and J by 4 bases, with 13 bases between them. The CDR3 runs to 14 residues. The CDR3 DNA reads as TGTGCCAGCAGCTCGGACGGGGGTCGCTATGGCTACACCTTC. Residues: CASSSDGGRYGYTF.

The chain uses TRBV15 and TRBJ2-7; no firm D call. CDR1 and CDR2 (germline): LNHNV, YYDKDF (reference sequence). The V end was cut by 0 bases, the J end by 5 bases, with 11 bases between. The CDR3 runs 14 residues. The CDR3 bases are TGTGCCACCAGCAGAGATTCGGCAGGCAACGAGCAGTACTTC. Translation: CATSRDSAGNEQYF.

This rearrangement joins TRBV7-3 to TRBJ2-2; D gene uncertain. Between the trimmed V and J ends, which lost 1 base and 6 bases, there was a span of 9 bases. The length of the CDR3 is 14 residues. Germline lookup yields CDR1 SGHTA and CDR2 FQGTGA. Written as DNA, the CDR3 is TGTGCCAGCAGCTTAATCTCCTCTTCCGGGGAGCTGTTTTTT. Translation: CASSLISSSGELFF.

V is TRBV6-1 and J is TRBJ1-1; D is perhaps TRBD1 (6 bases). V was pared by 2 bases and J by 8 bases, with 12 bases between. The CDR3 spans 13 residues. The germline CDR1 and CDR2 sequences are MNHNS and SASEGT. As DNA, the CDR3 is TGTGCCAGCAGTGAACCGGGGGCTGCAGAAGCTTTCTTT. Its translation is CASSEPGAAEAFF.

V and J are TRBV4-1 and TRBJ1-2; tentatively, D is TRBD1 (5 bases). The V gene lost 1 base and the J gene lost 2 bases, with 5 bases spanning the gap. Germline V gene sequence: CDR1 MGHRA, CDR2 YSYEKL. CDR3 size: 13 residues. CDR3 in amino acids: CASSQGGNYGYTF. CDR3 bases: TGCGCCAGCAGCCAAGGGGGCAACTATGGCTACACCTTC.

For the CDR3, the DNA is TGTGCCAGCAGCCCTCCCCTGGGGGATTCACCCCTCCACTTT. Translating gives CASSPPLGDSPLHF. The V call is TRBV5-5, the J call TRBJ1-6; a weak D match, TRBD1 (5 bases). Trimming pared 4 bases from V and 8 bases from J, leaving 13 bases between. From germline, CDR1 is SGHKS and CDR2 YYEKEE (reference sequence). This CDR3 has 14 residues.

The chain has TRBV18 and TRBJ2-2, with TRBD2 as a possible D gene (6 bases). The CDR3 runs to 17 residues. V lost 1 base and J lost 6, with 18 bases in between. From germline, CDR1 is KGHSH and CDR2 LQKENI. Here the CDR3 DNA reads TGTGCCAGCTCACCACGATCCGGAGGGCCCGGGGCCGGGGAGCTGTTTTTT. Residues: CASSPRSGGPGAGELFF. The variable domain in full, with the rest retrieved from reference TRBV18 and TRBJ2-2, is NAGVMQNPRHLVRRRGQEARLRCSPMKGHSHVYWYRQLPEEGLKFMVYLQKENIIDESGMPKERFSAEFPKEGPSILRIQQVVRGDSAAYFCASSPRSGGPGAGELFFGEGSRLTVL.

The chain joins TRBV25-1 to TRBJ2-5; weak D call: TRBD2 (6 bases). Germline values: CDR1 MGHDK, CDR2 SYGVNS. The CDR3 sequence is 14 residues long. Trimming pared 3 bases from V and 5 bases from J, leaving 13 bases between. The CDR3 region has the DNA TGTGCCAGCAGTGATTCTGGAGGGCCCGAGACCCAGTACTTC. This translates into CASSDSGGPETQYF.

The chain is built from TRBV29-1 and TRBJ2-1; D gene unclear. Trimming removed 6 bases from V and 3 bases from J, with 9 bases in between. CDR3 length: 12 amino acids. CDR1 and CDR2 from the germline V gene are SQVTM and ANQGSEA. The CDR3 DNA reads TGCAGCGTCGCGACCAACTACAATGAGCAGTTCTTC. Encoded protein: CSVATNYNEQFF.

V and J are TRBV18 and TRBJ1-4, with unresolved D. Trimming left V 4 bases short and J 8 bases short, with 5 bases between. The germline V gene encodes CDR1 KGHSH and CDR2 LQKENI. This CDR3 spans 11 amino acids. The CDR3 DNA sequence: TGTGCCAGCTCACGGGAGGAAAAACTGTTTTTT. Protein sequence: CASSREEKLFF.

The chain is built from TRBV9 and TRBJ2-7; 10 nucleotides match TRBD2. The CDR3 runs 14 residues. J lost 2 bases, V lost 4 bases, and 3 bases had no gene match. Germline V CDR1 and CDR2: SGDLS, YYNGEE. The CDR3 nucleotides read TGTGCCAGCAGCCGGACTAGCGGAACCTACGAGCAGTACTTC. Its translation is CASSRTSGTYEQYF.